The rows below give T cell receptor beta chains drawn from one sample of a study of T cells in Graves' hyperthyroidism and ophthalmopathy. Using its own MiXCR run on the multiplex PCR reads, TCRdb lists one record per CDR3 protein. This table holds a few hundred thousand distinct CDR3 sequences, about a sixth found once. Sequenced material: blood. Receptor source: a woman aged 25 to 39 with Graves' hyperthyroidism. Both conserved end residues are part of each CDR3. The D gene is left open where the match is weak. Rows give clone size only sometimes, using once, few, many, or a class for an expanded clone.

v_gene: TRBV28
abundance: .
j_gene: TRBJ1-4
d_gene: .
CDR3aa: CASIGGIREKLFF
CDR3nt: TGTGCCAGCATTGGGGGGATCCGTGAAAAACTGTTTTTT

v_gene: TRBV5-8
abundance: few
j_gene: TRBJ2-2
d_gene: TRBD1
CDR3aa: CASSKGRDRGGTGELFF
CDR3nt: TGTGCCAGCAGCAAAGGCCGGGACAGGGGAGGCACCGGGGAGCTGTTTTTT

v_gene: TRBV7-2
abundance: .
j_gene: TRBJ2-1
d_gene: .
CDR3aa: CASTRAGPRGEQFF
CDR3nt: TGTGCCAGCACCCGTGCGGGACCCCGAGGGGAGCAGTTCTTC

v_gene: TRBV5-1
abundance: .
j_gene: TRBJ2-3
d_gene: .
CDR3aa: CASSSIKQGLSTDTQYF
CDR3nt: TGCGCCAGCAGCTCTATAAAACAGGGCCTTAGCACAGATACGCAGTATTTT

v_gene: TRBV7-3
abundance: many
j_gene: TRBJ2-7
d_gene: .
CDR3aa: CASSSQTYKGTTRGEQYF
CDR3nt: TGTGCCAGCAGCTCTCAGACATATAAAGGCACTACCAGGGGCGAGCAGTACTTC

v_gene: TRBV7-9
abundance: many
j_gene: TRBJ2-3
d_gene: TRBD2
CDR3aa: CASSISGGLSPTTDTQYF
CDR3nt: TGTGCCAGCAGCATTAGCGGGGGGCTCAGCCCGACCACAGATACGCAGTATTTT

v_gene: TRBV20-1
abundance: .
j_gene: TRBJ2-1
d_gene: TRBD2
CDR3aa: CSAPSPRTRGQEQFF
CDR3nt: TGCAGTGCCCCCTCCCCCCGGACTAGGGGTCAGGAGCAGTTCTTC

v_gene: TRBV12-3/TRBV12-4
abundance: many
j_gene: TRBJ1-2
d_gene: .
CDR3aa: CASSLHPNEGYTF
CDR3nt: TGTGCCAGCAGTTTACACCCGAACGAGGGCTACACCTTC

v_gene: TRBV20-1
abundance: many
j_gene: TRBJ1-5
d_gene: .
CDR3aa: CSARTSSNQPQHF
CDR3nt: TGCAGTGCTCGGACATCCAGCAATCAGCCCCAGCATTTT

v_gene: TRBV6-2/TRBV6-3
abundance: .
j_gene: TRBJ1-5
d_gene: .
CDR3aa: CASSRGGASNQPQHF
CDR3nt: TGTGCCAGCAGTCGGGGGGGGGCTAGCAATCAGCCCCAGCATTTT

v_gene: TRBV7-2
abundance: few
j_gene: TRBJ2-1
d_gene: TRBD2
CDR3aa: CASRRGLAGGNKQFF
CDR3nt: TGTGCCAGCAGGAGAGGACTAGCGGGAGGTAATAAGCAGTTCTTC

v_gene: TRBV20-1
abundance: few
j_gene: TRBJ1-6
d_gene: TRBD1
CDR3aa: CSARGQEEYNSPLHF
CDR3nt: TGCAGTGCTCGAGGACAGGAGGAATATAATTCACCCCTCCACTTT

v_gene: TRBV30
abundance: many
j_gene: TRBJ2-7
d_gene: TRBD2
CDR3aa: CAWSRTSGRFDEQYF
CDR3nt: TGTGCCTGGAGTAGGACTAGCGGGAGGTTCGACGAGCAGTACTTC

v_gene: TRBV27
abundance: .
j_gene: TRBJ2-7
d_gene: .
CDR3aa: CASRLGQSFSYEQYF
CDR3nt: TGTGCCAGCAGACTTGGACAGTCGTTTTCCTACGAGCAGTACTTC

v_gene: TRBV7-2
abundance: .
j_gene: TRBJ1-3
d_gene: .
CDR3aa: CASSVPGARGNTIYF
CDR3nt: TGTGCCAGCAGCGTTCCCGGGGCTCGAGGAAACACCATATATTTT

v_gene: TRBV7-9
abundance: many
j_gene: TRBJ2-5
d_gene: TRBD1
CDR3aa: CASSPDRAKETQYF
CDR3nt: TGTGCCAGCAGCCCGGACAGGGCTAAAGAGACCCAGTACTTC

v_gene: TRBV11-2
abundance: many
j_gene: TRBJ2-3
d_gene: .
CDR3aa: CASSRKPRGPRADTQYF
CDR3nt: TGTGCCAGCAGCCGCAAACCGCGGGGACCTAGGGCAGATACGCAGTATTTT

v_gene: TRBV5-5
abundance: .
j_gene: TRBJ2-1
d_gene: .
CDR3aa: CASSQFIQGVNEQFF
CDR3nt: TGTGCCAGCAGCCAATTCATACAGGGAGTCAATGAGCAGTTCTTC

v_gene: TRBV12-3/TRBV12-4
abundance: few
j_gene: TRBJ1-4
d_gene: .
CDR3aa: CASRTGTKYEKLFF
CDR3nt: TGTGCCAGCAGGACCGGGACCAAGTATGAAAAACTGTTTTTT

v_gene: TRBV5-1
abundance: many
j_gene: TRBJ1-2
d_gene: TRBD1
CDR3aa: CASSLAGTVRSANYGYTF
CDR3nt: TGCGCCAGCAGCTTGGCCGGGACAGTCAGATCGGCGAACTATGGCTACACCTTC

v_gene: TRBV18
abundance: .
j_gene: TRBJ2-7
d_gene: TRBD1
CDR3aa: CASSPTTGAYEQYF
CDR3nt: TGTGCCAGCTCACCGACAACAGGGGCCTACGAGCAGTACTTC

v_gene: TRBV6-4
abundance: few
j_gene: TRBJ2-1
d_gene: .
CDR3aa: CASSDSAGSYNEQFF
CDR3nt: TGTGCCAGCAGTGACTCAGCAGGGAGCTACAATGAGCAGTTCTTC

v_gene: TRBV20-1
abundance: many
j_gene: TRBJ2-1
d_gene: .
CDR3aa: CSARPGLKTYNEQFF
CDR3nt: TGCAGTGCTCGCCCGGGACTGAAAACCTACAATGAGCAGTTCTTC

v_gene: TRBV6-2/TRBV6-3
abundance: many
j_gene: TRBJ2-3
d_gene: TRBD2
CDR3aa: CASSYTRLAVSTDTQYF
CDR3nt: TGTGCCAGCAGTTACACCCGGCTAGCGGTTAGCACAGATACGCAGTATTTT

v_gene: TRBV3-1
abundance: many
j_gene: TRBJ1-1
d_gene: .
CDR3aa: CASSQVRVSTEAFF
CDR3nt: TGTGCCAGCAGCCAAGTACGAGTCTCCACTGAAGCTTTCTTT

v_gene: TRBV7-2
abundance: many
j_gene: TRBJ2-7
d_gene: TRBD2
CDR3aa: CATRLAGHSYEQYF
CDR3nt: TGTGCCACCCGCCTAGCGGGCCACTCCTACGAGCAGTACTTC

v_gene: TRBV10-2
abundance: few
j_gene: TRBJ1-3
d_gene: TRBD1
CDR3aa: CASSPTGVPGNTIYF
CDR3nt: TGCGCCAGCAGCCCCACAGGGGTACCTGGAAACACCATATATTTT

v_gene: TRBV11-2
abundance: many
j_gene: TRBJ2-1
d_gene: .
CDR3aa: CASSPPTGRNEQFF
CDR3nt: TGTGCCAGCAGCCCCCCGACTGGACGGAATGAGCAGTTCTTC

v_gene: TRBV20-1
abundance: .
j_gene: TRBJ2-3
d_gene: TRBD2
CDR3aa: CSANWDSGSTDTQYF
CDR3nt: TGCAGTGCTAATTGGGATAGCGGGAGCACAGATACGCAGTATTTT

v_gene: TRBV27
abundance: many
j_gene: TRBJ2-6
d_gene: .
CDR3aa: CASSLSYSGANVLTF
CDR3nt: TGTGCCAGCAGTTTATCGTACTCTGGGGCCAACGTCCTGACTTTC

v_gene: TRBV28
abundance: many
j_gene: TRBJ1-1
d_gene: .
CDR3aa: CASSSPQNTEAFF
CDR3nt: TGTGCCAGCAGTTCTCCCCAGAACACTGAAGCTTTCTTT

v_gene: TRBV28
abundance: many
j_gene: TRBJ2-7
d_gene: .
CDR3aa: CASMTGPLGVSYEQYF
CDR3nt: TGTGCCAGCATGACCGGGCCCTTGGGGGTCTCCTACGAGCAGTACTTC

v_gene: TRBV4-2
abundance: .
j_gene: TRBJ2-3
d_gene: TRBD2
CDR3aa: CASSQDISGNTDTQYF
CDR3nt: TGTGCCAGCAGCCAAGATATAAGCGGGAACACAGATACGCAGTATTTT

v_gene: TRBV4-3
abundance: .
j_gene: TRBJ1-3
d_gene: .
CDR3aa: CASSQEQFSGNTIYF
CDR3nt: TGCGCCAGCAGCCAAGAGCAGTTCTCTGGAAACACCATATATTTT

v_gene: TRBV7-9
abundance: many
j_gene: TRBJ2-1
d_gene: TRBD2
CDR3aa: CASSFGTSAKAGNEQFF
CDR3nt: TGTGCCAGCAGCTTTGGGACTAGCGCCAAAGCTGGGAATGAGCAGTTCTTC

v_gene: TRBV3-1
abundance: many
j_gene: TRBJ2-4
d_gene: .
CDR3aa: CASSHRGEDIQYF
CDR3nt: TGTGCCAGCAGCCATCGAGGGGAAGACATTCAGTACTTC

v_gene: TRBV7-9
abundance: .
j_gene: TRBJ2-5
d_gene: TRBD1
CDR3aa: CASSPRTGGRETQYF
CDR3nt: TGTGCCAGCAGCCCCCGGACAGGGGGCCGGGAGACCCAGTACTTC

v_gene: TRBV27
abundance: few
j_gene: TRBJ1-1
d_gene: .
CDR3aa: CASSLFPMNTEAFF
CDR3nt: TGTGCCAGCAGTTTATTTCCCATGAACACTGAAGCTTTCTTT

v_gene: TRBV20-1
abundance: .
j_gene: TRBJ1-4
d_gene: .
CDR3aa: CSAREQGRGNEKLFF
CDR3nt: TGCAGTGCTAGAGAACAAGGACGGGGAAATGAAAAACTGTTTTTT

v_gene: TRBV4-1
abundance: few
j_gene: TRBJ2-5
d_gene: .
CDR3aa: CASSQDRYETGQETQYF
CDR3nt: TGCGCCAGCAGCCAAGATCGGTACGAGACAGGACAAGAGACCCAGTACTTC

v_gene: TRBV7-6
abundance: many
j_gene: TRBJ2-1
d_gene: TRBD2
CDR3aa: CASSPPPSGRAKTYNEQFF
CDR3nt: TGTGCCAGCAGCCCCCCACCTAGCGGGAGGGCCAAAACCTACAATGAGCAGTTCTTC

v_gene: TRBV28
abundance: many
j_gene: TRBJ2-2
d_gene: .
CDR3aa: CASTHPSAGTGELFF
CDR3nt: TGTGCCAGCACCCACCCATCCGCAGGCACCGGGGAGCTGTTTTTT

v_gene: TRBV7-9
abundance: .
j_gene: TRBJ2-1
d_gene: TRBD2
CDR3aa: CASSSSPALAGGPSEQFF
CDR3nt: TGTGCCAGCAGCTCTAGCCCCGCTCTAGCGGGAGGGCCTTCGGAGCAGTTCTTC

v_gene: TRBV6-2/TRBV6-3
abundance: many
j_gene: TRBJ2-7
d_gene: .
CDR3aa: CASTAIGLLSYEQYF
CDR3nt: TGTGCCAGCACCGCGATAGGACTCCTCTCCTACGAGCAGTACTTC

v_gene: TRBV13
abundance: few
j_gene: TRBJ2-2
d_gene: .
CDR3aa: CASSLAENRNTGELFF
CDR3nt: TGTGCCAGCAGCTTAGCAGAAAACAGGAACACCGGGGAGCTGTTTTTT

v_gene: TRBV14
abundance: few
j_gene: TRBJ2-5
d_gene: TRBD1
CDR3aa: CASSQRTGGGETQYF
CDR3nt: TGTGCCAGCAGCCAAAGGACAGGGGGCGGAGAGACCCAGTACTTC

v_gene: TRBV7-9
abundance: .
j_gene: TRBJ2-1
d_gene: .
CDR3aa: CASNHGSQGGNEQFF
CDR3nt: TGTGCCAGCAACCACGGGTCCCAGGGAGGCAATGAGCAGTTCTTC

v_gene: TRBV6-1
abundance: few
j_gene: TRBJ1-6
d_gene: .
CDR3aa: CASSEGEGGSSYNSPLHF
CDR3nt: TGTGCCAGCAGTGAGGGAGAAGGGGGAAGTTCCTATAATTCACCCCTCCACTTT

v_gene: TRBV11-3
abundance: many
j_gene: TRBJ2-1
d_gene: .
CDR3aa: CASSSSRRDNEQFF
CDR3nt: TGTGCCAGCAGCAGTAGTCGACGAGACAATGAGCAGTTCTTC

v_gene: TRBV7-2
abundance: many
j_gene: TRBJ2-3
d_gene: TRBD2
CDR3aa: CASSPAGRGADTQYF
CDR3nt: TGTGCCAGCAGCCCAGCGGGAAGGGGTGCAGATACGCAGTATTTT

v_gene: TRBV18
abundance: many
j_gene: TRBJ2-1
d_gene: .
CDR3aa: CASSPPLGASSYNEQFF
CDR3nt: TGTGCCAGCTCACCTCCACTTGGGGCTAGCTCCTACAATGAGCAGTTCTTC

v_gene: TRBV28
abundance: many
j_gene: TRBJ2-7
d_gene: TRBD2
CDR3aa: CASSPTSGSLGEQYF
CDR3nt: TGTGCCAGCAGTCCGACTAGCGGGAGTCTAGGCGAGCAGTACTTC

v_gene: TRBV11-1
abundance: .
j_gene: TRBJ2-1
d_gene: .
CDR3aa: CASSLWASHYNGQFF
CDR3nt: TGTGCCAGCAGCTTATGGGCGTCCCACTACAATGGGCAGTTCTTC

v_gene: TRBV27
abundance: .
j_gene: TRBJ2-7
d_gene: .
CDR3aa: CASSQTADYEQYF
CDR3nt: TGTGCCAGCAGTCAGACAGCTGACTACGAGCAGTACTTC

v_gene: TRBV20-1
abundance: many
j_gene: TRBJ2-7
d_gene: TRBD2
CDR3aa: CSARELSGIGAYEQYF
CDR3nt: TGCAGTGCTAGAGAGCTTAGCGGGATAGGCGCCTACGAGCAGTACTTC